This T cell receptor beta chain was sequenced for a study of blood T cell repertoires in COVID-19. Original analysis: Reference gene primers were amplified, and this amplification served to estimate nucleated cell counts. Profiling relied on immunoSEQ multiplex PCR, and the TCRdb table lists in-frame clones only, not all of them. Clone size and the V and J calls come from that table; the DNA yielded D and trimming. The data show about 140,000 clones, about 83% seen once. Followed longitudinally, the Seattle patients had been enrolled during active infection. Trimming removed 5 bases at V and 7 bases at J, with 10 bases between. Per germline, CDR1 SGHDT and CDR2 YYEEEE. This CDR3 comprises 13 residues.

The sequencing input was peripheral blood. The clonotype comes from a man aged 25-45 years with COVID-19, enrolled during active disease. The chain is built from TRBV5-6 and TRBJ1-6; D is perhaps TRBD1 (5 bases). CDR3 protein: CASSGDSNSPLHF. As DNA, the CDR3 is TGTGCCAGCAGTGGAGACAGCAATTCACCCCTCCACTTT.